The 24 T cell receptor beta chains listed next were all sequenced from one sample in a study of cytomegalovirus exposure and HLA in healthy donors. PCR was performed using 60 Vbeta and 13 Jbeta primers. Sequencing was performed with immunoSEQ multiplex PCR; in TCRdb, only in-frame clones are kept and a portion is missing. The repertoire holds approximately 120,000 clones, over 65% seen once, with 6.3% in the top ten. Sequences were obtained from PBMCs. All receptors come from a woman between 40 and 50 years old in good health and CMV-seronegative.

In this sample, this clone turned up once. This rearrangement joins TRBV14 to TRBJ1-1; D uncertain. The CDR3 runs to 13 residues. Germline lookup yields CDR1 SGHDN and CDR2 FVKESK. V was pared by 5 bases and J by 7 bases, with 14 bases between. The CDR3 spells CASSVGPPFEAFF. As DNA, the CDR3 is TGTGCCAGCAGCGTGGGCCCTCCCTTTGAAGCTTTCTTT.

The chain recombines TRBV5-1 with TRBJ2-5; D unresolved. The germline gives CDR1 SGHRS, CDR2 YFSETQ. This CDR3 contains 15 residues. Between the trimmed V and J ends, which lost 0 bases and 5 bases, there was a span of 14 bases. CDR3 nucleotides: TGCGCCAGCAGCTTGGTGGGCGCGCAGGCGGAGACCCAGTACTTC. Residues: CASSLVGAQAETQYF. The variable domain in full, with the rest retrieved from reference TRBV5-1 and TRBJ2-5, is KAGVTQTPRYLIKTRGQQVTLSCSPISGHRSVSWYQQTPGQGLQFLFEYFSETQRNKGNFPGRFSGRQFSNSRSEMNVSTLELGDSALYLCASSLVGAQAETQYFGPGTRLLVL.

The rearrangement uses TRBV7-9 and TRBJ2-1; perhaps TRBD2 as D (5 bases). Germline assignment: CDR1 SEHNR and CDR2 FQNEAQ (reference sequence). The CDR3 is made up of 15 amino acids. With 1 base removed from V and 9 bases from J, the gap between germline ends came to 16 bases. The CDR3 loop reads CASSLVRDYNSEQFF. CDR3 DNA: TGTGCCAGCAGCTTAGTCCGGGATTATAATAGTGAGCAGTTCTTC.

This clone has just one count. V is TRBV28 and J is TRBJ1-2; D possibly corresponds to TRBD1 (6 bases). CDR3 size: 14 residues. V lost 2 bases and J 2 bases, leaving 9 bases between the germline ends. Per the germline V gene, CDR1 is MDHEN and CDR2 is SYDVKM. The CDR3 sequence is CASSLGQLNYGYTF. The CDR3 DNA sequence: TGTGCCAGCAGTTTAGGACAGCTGAACTATGGCTACACCTTC.

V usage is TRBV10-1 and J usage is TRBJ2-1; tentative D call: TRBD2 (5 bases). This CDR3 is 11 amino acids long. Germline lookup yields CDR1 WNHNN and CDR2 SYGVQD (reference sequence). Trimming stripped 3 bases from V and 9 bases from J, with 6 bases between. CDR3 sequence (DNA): TGCGCCAGCAGTGACCGGGGTGAGCAGTTCTTC. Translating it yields CASSDRGEQFF.

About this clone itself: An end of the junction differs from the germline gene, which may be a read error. Written as DNA, the CDR3 is TGCGCCAGCAGCCCCCCTGGGGGGGCCAACGGCCTGACTTTC. The encoded protein is CASSPPGGANGLTF. The rearrangement uses TRBV4-1 and TRBJ2-6, with D possibly being TRBD2 (7 bases). Germline values: CDR1 MGHRA, CDR2 YSYEKL. The CDR3 length is 14 residues.

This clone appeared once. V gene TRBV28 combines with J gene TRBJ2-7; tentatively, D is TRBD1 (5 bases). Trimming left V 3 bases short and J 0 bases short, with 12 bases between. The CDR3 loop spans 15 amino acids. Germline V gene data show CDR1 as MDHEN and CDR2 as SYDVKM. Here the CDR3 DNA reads TGTGCCAGCAGTTTCCAGAGGACAAGCTCCTACGAGCAGTACTTC. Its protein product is CASSFQRTSSYEQYF.

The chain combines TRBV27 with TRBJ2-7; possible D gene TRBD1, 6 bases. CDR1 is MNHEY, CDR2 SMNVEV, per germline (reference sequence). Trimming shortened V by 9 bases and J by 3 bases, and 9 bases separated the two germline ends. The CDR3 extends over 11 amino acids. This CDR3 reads CASRGNYEQYF. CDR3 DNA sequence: TGTGCCAGTAGGGGGAACTACGAGCAGTACTTC.

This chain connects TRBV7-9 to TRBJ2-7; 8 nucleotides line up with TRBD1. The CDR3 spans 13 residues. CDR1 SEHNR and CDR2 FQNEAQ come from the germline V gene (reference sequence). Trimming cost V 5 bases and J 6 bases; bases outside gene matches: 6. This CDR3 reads CASSSLTGVEQYF. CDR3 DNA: TGTGCCAGCAGCAGCCTGACAGGGGTCGAGCAGTACTTC.

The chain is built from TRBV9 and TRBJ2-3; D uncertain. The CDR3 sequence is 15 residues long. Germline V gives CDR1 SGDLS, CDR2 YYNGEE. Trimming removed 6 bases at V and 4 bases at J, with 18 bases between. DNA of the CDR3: TGTGCCAGCACCAATCTAGGTCTGATTGCAGATACGCAGTATTTT. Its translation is CASTNLGLIADTQYF.

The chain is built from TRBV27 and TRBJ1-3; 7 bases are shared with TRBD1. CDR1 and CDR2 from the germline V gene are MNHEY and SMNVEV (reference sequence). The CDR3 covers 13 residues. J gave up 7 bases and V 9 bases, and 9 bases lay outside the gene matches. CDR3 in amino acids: CASLDRRLNTIYF. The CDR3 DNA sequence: TGTGCCAGTTTGGACAGGAGATTGAACACCATATATTTT.

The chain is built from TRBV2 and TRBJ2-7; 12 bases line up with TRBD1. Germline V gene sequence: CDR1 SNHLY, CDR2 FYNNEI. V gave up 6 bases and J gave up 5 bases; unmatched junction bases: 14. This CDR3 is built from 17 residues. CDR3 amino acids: CASRPGQGAPGAHEQYF. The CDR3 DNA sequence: TGTGCCAGCAGGCCGGGACAGGGGGCCCCTGGAGCCCACGAGCAGTACTTC. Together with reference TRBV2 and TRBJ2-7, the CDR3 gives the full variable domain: EPEVTQTPSHQVTQMGQEVILRCVPISNHLYFYWYRQILGQKVEFLVSFYNNEISEKSEIFDDQFSVERPDGSNFTLKIRSTKLEDSAMYFCASRPGQGAPGAHEQYFGPGTRLTVT.

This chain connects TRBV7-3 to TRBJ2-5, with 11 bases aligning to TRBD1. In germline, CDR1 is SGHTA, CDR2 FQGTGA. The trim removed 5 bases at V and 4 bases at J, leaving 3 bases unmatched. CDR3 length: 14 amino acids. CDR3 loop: CASSPGTGGETQYF. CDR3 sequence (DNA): TGTGCCAGCAGCCCCGGGACAGGGGGAGAGACCCAGTACTTC.

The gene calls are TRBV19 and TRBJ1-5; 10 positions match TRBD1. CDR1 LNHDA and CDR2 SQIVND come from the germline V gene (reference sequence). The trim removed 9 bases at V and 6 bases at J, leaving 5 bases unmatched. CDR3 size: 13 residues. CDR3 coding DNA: TGTGCCAGCGACAGGGGGCTAACTCAGCCCCAGCATTTT. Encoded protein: CASDRGLTQPQHF.

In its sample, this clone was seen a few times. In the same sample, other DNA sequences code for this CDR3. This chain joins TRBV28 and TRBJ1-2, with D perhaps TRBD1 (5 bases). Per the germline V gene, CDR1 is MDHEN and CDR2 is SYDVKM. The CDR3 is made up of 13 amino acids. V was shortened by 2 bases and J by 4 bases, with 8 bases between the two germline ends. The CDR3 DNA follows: TGTGCCAGCAGTTTAGGGAGGGGCTATGGCTACACCTTC. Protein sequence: CASSLGRGYGYTF.

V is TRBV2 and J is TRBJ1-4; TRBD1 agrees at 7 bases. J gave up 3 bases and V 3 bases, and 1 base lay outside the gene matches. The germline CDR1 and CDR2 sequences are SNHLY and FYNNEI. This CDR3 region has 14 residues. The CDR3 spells CASSEQGANEKLFF. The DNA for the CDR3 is TGTGCCAGCAGTGAGCAGGGGGCTAATGAAAAACTGTTTTTT.

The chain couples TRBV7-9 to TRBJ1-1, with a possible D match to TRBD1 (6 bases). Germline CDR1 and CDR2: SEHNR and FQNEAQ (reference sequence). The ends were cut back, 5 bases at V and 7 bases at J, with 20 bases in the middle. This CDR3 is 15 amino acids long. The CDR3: CASSMWGQGGFEAFF. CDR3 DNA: TGTGCCAGCAGCATGTGGGGGCAGGGTGGTTTTGAAGCTTTCTTT. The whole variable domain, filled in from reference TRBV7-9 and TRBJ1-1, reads DTGVSQNPRHKITKRGQNVTFRCDPISEHNRLYWYRQTLGQGPEFLTYFQNEAQLEKSRLLSDRFSAERPKGSFSTLEIQRTEQGDSAMYLCASSMWGQGGFEAFFGQGTRLTVV.

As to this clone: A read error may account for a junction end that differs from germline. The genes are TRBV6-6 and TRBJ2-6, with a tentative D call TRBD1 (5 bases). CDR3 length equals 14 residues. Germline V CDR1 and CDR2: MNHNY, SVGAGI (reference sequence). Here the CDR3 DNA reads TGTGCCAGCAGTTACTCGACTGGGGCCAACGGCCTGACTTTC. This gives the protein CASSYSTGANGLTF.

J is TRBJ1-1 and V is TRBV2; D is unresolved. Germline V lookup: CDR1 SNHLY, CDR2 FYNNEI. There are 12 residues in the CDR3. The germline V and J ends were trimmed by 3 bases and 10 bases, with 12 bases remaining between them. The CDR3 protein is CASSEGLLGAFF. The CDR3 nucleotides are TGTGCCAGCAGTGAGGGCCTCTTGGGAGCTTTCTTT.

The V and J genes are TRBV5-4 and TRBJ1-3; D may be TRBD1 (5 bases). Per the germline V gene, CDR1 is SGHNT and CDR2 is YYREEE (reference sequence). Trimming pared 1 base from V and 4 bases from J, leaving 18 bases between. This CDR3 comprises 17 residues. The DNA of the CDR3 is TGTGCCAGCAGCTTGAAGGTGCTCGGGGGAGGAGGAAACACCATATATTTT. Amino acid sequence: CASSLKVLGGGGNTIYF.

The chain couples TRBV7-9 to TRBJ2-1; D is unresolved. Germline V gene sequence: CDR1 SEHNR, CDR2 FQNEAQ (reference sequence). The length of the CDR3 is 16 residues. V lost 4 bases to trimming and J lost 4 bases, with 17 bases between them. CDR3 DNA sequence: TGTGCCAGCAGCTCCCCTACCTCAAGCGTATACAATGAGCAGTTCTTC. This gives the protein CASSSPTSSVYNEQFF.

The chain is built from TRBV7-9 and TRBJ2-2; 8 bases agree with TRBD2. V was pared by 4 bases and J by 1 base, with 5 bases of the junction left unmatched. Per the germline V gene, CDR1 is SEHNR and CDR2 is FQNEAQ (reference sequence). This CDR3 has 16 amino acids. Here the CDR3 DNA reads TGTGCCAGCAGCTGGCCCCGGGAGGGGAACACCGGGGAGCTGTTTTTT. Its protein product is CASSWPREGNTGELFF.

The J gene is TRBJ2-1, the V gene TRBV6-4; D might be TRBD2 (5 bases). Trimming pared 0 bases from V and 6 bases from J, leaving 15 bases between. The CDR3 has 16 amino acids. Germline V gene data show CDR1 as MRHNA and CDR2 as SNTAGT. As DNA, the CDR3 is TGTGCCAGCAGTGACTCGAGTCGGGGAGCAGGCAATGAGCAGTTCTTC. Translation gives CASSDSSRGAGNEQFF.

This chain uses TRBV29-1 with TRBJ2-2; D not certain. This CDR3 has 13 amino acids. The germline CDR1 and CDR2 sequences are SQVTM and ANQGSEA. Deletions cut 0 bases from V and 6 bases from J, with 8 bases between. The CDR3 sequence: CSVEDPQAGELFF. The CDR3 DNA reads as TGCAGCGTTGAAGATCCGCAGGCCGGGGAGCTGTTTTTT.